This T cell receptor beta chain was identified during a study of PD-1 blockade in classical Hodgkin lymphoma. Notes on the study in general: For complete responders, baseline diversity was comparable to that of newly diagnosed patients. Diminished baseline TCR diversity has been reported in newly diagnosed patients relative to healthy donors.

The method was immunoSEQ multiplex PCR; TCRdb's version includes in-frame clones alone and lacks a portion of them. The table includes about 26,000 clones, around 64% detected once. For this clone: What it binds is unknown. Other nucleotide sequences in the sample specify the same CDR3.

The CDR3 is 13 amino acids. CDR1 is SGHRS and CDR2 is YFSETQ in the germline V gene. Trimming left V 2 bases short and J 4 bases short, with 9 bases between. Following autologous stem cell transplantation, relapse occurred in every patient, and exposure to brentuximab vedotin varied. The rearrangement uses TRBV5-1 and TRBJ1-2, with D tentatively TRBD1 (6 bases). The receptor was derived from a human donor with classical Hodgkin lymphoma. The source was peripheral blood mononuclear cells (PBMCs), collected before the second cycle of nivolumab. Here the CDR3 DNA reads TGCGCCAGCAGCTTAGGACAGTCCTATGGCTACACCTTC. Protein sequence: CASSLGQSYGYTF.